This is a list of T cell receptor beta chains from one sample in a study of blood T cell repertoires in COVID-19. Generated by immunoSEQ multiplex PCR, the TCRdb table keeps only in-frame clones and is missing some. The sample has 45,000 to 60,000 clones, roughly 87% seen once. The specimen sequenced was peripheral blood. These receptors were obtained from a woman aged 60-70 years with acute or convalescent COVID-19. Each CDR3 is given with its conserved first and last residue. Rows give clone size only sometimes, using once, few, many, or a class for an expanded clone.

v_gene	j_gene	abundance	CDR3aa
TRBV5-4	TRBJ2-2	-	CASSLDPAGTGELFF
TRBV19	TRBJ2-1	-	CASSKGSVTYNEQFF
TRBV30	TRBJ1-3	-	CAWSPPWGGTVGNTIYF
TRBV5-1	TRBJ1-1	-	CASSLSAGIKNTEAFF
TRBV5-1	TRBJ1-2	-	CASSLGHLINYGYTF
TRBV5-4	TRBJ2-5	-	CASSLSGVETQYF
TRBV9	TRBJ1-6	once	CASSATTGGRSPLHF
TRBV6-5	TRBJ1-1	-	CASSSQPGGGGTEAFF
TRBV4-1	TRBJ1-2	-	CASSQEGSGVDYGYTF
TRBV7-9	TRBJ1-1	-	CASRAPGTRNTEAFF
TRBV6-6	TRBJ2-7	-	CASRRMGQGIYEQYF
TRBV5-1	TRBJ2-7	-	CASSWGTSGTYEQYF
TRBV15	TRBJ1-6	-	CATSSEGYGHSPLHF
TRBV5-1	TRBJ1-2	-	CASSPRGDRWRGYTF
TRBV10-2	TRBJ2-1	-	CASSARDRYLYNEQFF
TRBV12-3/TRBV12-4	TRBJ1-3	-	CASSLPGNTIYF
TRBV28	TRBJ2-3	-	CASSLGRGARNTQYF
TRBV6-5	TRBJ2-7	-	CASRTGNYEQYF
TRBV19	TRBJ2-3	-	CASSMGGGEADTQYF
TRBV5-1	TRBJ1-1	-	CASSPEIGANTEAFF
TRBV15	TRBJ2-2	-	CATSRLGRDRVETGELFF
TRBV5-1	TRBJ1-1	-	CASSLDRVGTEAFF
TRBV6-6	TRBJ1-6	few	CASSYMENNSPLHF
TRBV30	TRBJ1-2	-	CACSRGNYGYTF
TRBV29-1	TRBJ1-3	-	CSVQGNGNTIYF
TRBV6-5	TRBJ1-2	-	CASSYWGVGEVGYTF
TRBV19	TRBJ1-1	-	CASSMTQGAEAFF
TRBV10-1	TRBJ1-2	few	CAGPGQGINYGYTF
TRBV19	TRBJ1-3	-	CAAGKAARNTIYF
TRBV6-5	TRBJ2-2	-	CASSRDRGTGELFF
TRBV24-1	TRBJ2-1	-	CATGAGGSHHEQFF
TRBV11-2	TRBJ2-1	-	CASSFGRTSGGVWDEQFF
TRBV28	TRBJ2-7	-	CASTLGGYEQYF
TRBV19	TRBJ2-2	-	CASSTRTGGVGGELFF
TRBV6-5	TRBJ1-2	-	CASRPSGGRGYGYTF
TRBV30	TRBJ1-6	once	CAWGENSPLHF
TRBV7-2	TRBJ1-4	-	CASSPRLLPNEKLFF
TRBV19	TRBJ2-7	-	CASSIGGYASYEQYF
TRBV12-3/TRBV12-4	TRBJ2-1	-	CASRKRNEQFF
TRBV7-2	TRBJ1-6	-	CASSLYIFQATYNSPLHF
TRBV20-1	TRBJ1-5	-	CSARGEPQHF
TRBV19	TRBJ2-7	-	CASVDRGGTTGSYEQYF
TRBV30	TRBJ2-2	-	CACPDGDSNTGELFF
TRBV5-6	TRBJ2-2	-	CASSFYGGGPDTGELFF
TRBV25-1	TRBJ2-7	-	CASSEYGGPQSPEQYF
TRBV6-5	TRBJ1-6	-	CASSYFRDSVNSPLHF
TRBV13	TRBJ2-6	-	CASSFGGANVLTF
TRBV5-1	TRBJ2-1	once	CASSLEGLAGRVEQFF
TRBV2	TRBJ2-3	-	CASSPDRSSTDTQYF
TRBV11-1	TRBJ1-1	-	CASSSRGEIGTEAFF
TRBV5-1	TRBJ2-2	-	CASSFLWTMNTGELFF
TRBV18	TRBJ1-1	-	CASSLAQGTAEAFF
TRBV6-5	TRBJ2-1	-	CASSYSASGGYNEQFF
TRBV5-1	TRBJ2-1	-	CASSPGPGEYNEQFF
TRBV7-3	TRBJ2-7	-	CASSPAGGFDEQYF
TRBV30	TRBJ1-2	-	CAWSGGQGLYGYTF
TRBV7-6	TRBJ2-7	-	CASSLDTTGSHEQYF
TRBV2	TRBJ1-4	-	CASSKQGANEKLFF